This is a list of T cell receptor beta chains from one sample in a study of T cells in Graves' hyperthyroidism and ophthalmopathy. TCRdb analysed the multiplex PCR reads with MiXCR anew, one entry per CDR3 protein. The data contain some 320,000 distinct CDR3 sequences, approximately 13% of them singletons. The source material was blood. These receptors originate from a woman aged 40 to 55 with Graves' ophthalmopathy. Each CDR3 is given with its conserved first and last residue. A D gene is named only where the DNA matches it firmly. Where a row states a size, it is once, few, many or the class of an expanded clone; other rows omit it.

V,size,D,J,DNA,CDR3
TRBV3-1,few,TRBD1,TRBJ1-1,TGTGCCAGCAGCCTATCCGGACAGGGCACTGAAGCTTTCTTT,CASSLSGQGTEAFF
TRBV2,many,NA,TRBJ2-7,TGTGCCAGCAGTCCAGGGCAGAGCTCCTACGAGCAGTACTTC,CASSPGQSSYEQYF
TRBV6-2/TRBV6-3,NA,TRBD2,TRBJ2-1,TGTGCCAGCAGTTACTTTAGCGGGAGTGGGTACAATGAGCAGTTCTTC,CASSYFSGSGYNEQFF
TRBV20-1,many,NA,TRBJ2-3,TGCAGTGCTAGATCCTACTTTAGCACAGATACGCAGTATTTT,CSARSYFSTDTQYF
TRBV20-1,NA,TRBD2,TRBJ2-1,TGCAGTGCCACGACTAGCGGGGGGGCCTCGGCCTACAATGAGCAGTTCTTC,CSATTSGGASAYNEQFF
TRBV24-1,NA,NA,TRBJ2-6,TGTGCCACCAGTGACCCGGGGCCTGGGGCCAACGTCCTGACTTTC,CATSDPGPGANVLTF
TRBV10-3,NA,TRBD2,TRBJ2-6,TGTGCCATCAGTGAAAAGACTAGCCCTGAGAGCTCTGGGGCCAACGTCCTGACTTTC,CAISEKTSPESSGANVLTF
TRBV5-1,many,NA,TRBJ1-1,TGCGCCAGCAGCTTGGCCGGTAGGGTGGCGAACACTGAAGCTTTCTTT,CASSLAGRVANTEAFF
TRBV12-3/TRBV12-4,many,TRBD1,TRBJ2-1,TGTGCCAGCAGCCCAAGTACGGACAGGGTGCGGAATGAGCAGTTCTTC,CASSPSTDRVRNEQFF
TRBV20-1,NA,NA,TRBJ2-1,TGCAGTGCTACCTCTCTCAATGAGCAGCTCTTC,CSATSLNEQLF
TRBV7-2,NA,TRBD2,TRBJ2-7,TGTGCCAGCAGTTTCCCGGCCGGGGGGGGACCTTCCTACGAGCAGTACTTC,CASSFPAGGGPSYEQYF
TRBV28,many,TRBD2,TRBJ2-5,TGTGCCAGCAGTCCCCGCCTGGGCGGGAGGTCAGAGACCCAGTACTTC,CASSPRLGGRSETQYF
TRBV10-3,many,TRBD2,TRBJ2-3,TGTGCCATCAGTGAGTCGGGACTAGCGGTTCGCACAGATACGCAGTATTTT,CAISESGLAVRTDTQYF
TRBV20-1,few,NA,TRBJ2-7,TGCAGTGCCATAAGACCTGAGGGTATCTACGAGCAGTACTTC,CSAIRPEGIYEQYF
TRBV6-1,many,NA,TRBJ2-3,TGTGCCAGCAAGTCAGAGGGGACTACAGATACGCAGTATTTT,CASKSEGTTDTQYF
TRBV5-6,few,TRBD2,TRBJ2-1,TGTGCCAGCAGCCCCGCCGGGCGGGAGGAAGGGGTGCAGTTCTTC,CASSPAGREEGVQFF
TRBV9,NA,NA,TRBJ2-7,TGTGCCAGCAGCGCCGGGCCGGGAGACAAGGGGGCGGGGACCTCCGAGCAGTACTTC,CASSAGPGDKGAGTSEQYF
TRBV6-1,few,NA,TRBJ2-2,TGTGCCAGCAGCCAAAGGGTTCGGAACACCGGGGAGCTGTTTTTT,CASSQRVRNTGELFF
TRBV6-4,NA,TRBD2,TRBJ2-2,TGTGCCAGCACCATGGGGGGACTAGCGGCCCCCGACGGGGAGCTGTTTTTT,CASTMGGLAAPDGELFF
TRBV3-1,many,NA,TRBJ1-3,TGTGCCAGCAGCCAAGGCCACAGCGGAAACACCATATATTTT,CASSQGHSGNTIYF
TRBV7-2,NA,TRBD1,TRBJ1-5,TGTGCCAGCAGCCGGGACAGGACCAATCAGCCCCAGCAGTTT,CASSRDRTNQPQQF
TRBV2,many,TRBD2,TRBJ2-1,TGTGCCAGCGGTAGCGGGAGGGGAACCTACAATGAGCAGTTCTTC,CASGSGRGTYNEQFF
TRBV28,many,NA,TRBJ2-1,TGTGCCACCCTCGCCGGGAAAAGCAATGAGCAGTTCTTC,CATLAGKSNEQFF
TRBV4-2,NA,NA,TRBJ1-1,TGTGCCAGCAGCCAAGATTGGGGTGAAGCTTTCTTT,CASSQDWGEAFF
TRBV11-2,NA,TRBD2,TRBJ2-1,TGTGCCAGCAGCTTAGGGACTAGCCGGGACAATGAGCAGTTCTTC,CASSLGTSRDNEQFF
TRBV12-3/TRBV12-4,many,NA,TRBJ1-5,TGTGCCAGCAGTTTGACAGGTGGATATCAGCCCCAGCATTTT,CASSLTGGYQPQHF
TRBV20-1,NA,NA,TRBJ1-2,TGCAGTGCTAGATCCCGGTCATTCGGAGAGGAAACCTACTATGGCTACACCTTC,CSARSRSFGEETYYGYTF
TRBV20-1,many,TRBD2,TRBJ2-5,TGCAGTGCCCACGCGCGGGAGGGGGAAGAGACCCAGTACTTC,CSAHAREGEETQYF
TRBV2,many,NA,TRBJ1-2,TGTGCCAGCAGTGAGGTGGGGGGGGCGCGTGGCTACACCTTC,CASSEVGGARGYTF
TRBV5-1,NA,NA,TRBJ2-2,TGCGCCAGCAGCGCCTCTAGTCGTACCGGGGAGCTGTTTTTT,CASSASSRTGELFF
TRBV7-9,few,NA,TRBJ1-1,TGTGCCAGCAGCGATCAGGGGGAAGCTTTCTTT,CASSDQGEAFF
TRBV2,many,TRBD2,TRBJ2-1,TGTGCCAGCAGAAGCGGGGGGGCGCTAAGGGGTGAGCAGTTCTTC,CASRSGGALRGEQFF
TRBV5-1,NA,NA,TRBJ2-3,TGCGCCAGCAGCCTTGACAGGAGCCCTAGCACAGATACGCAGTATTTT,CASSLDRSPSTDTQYF
TRBV2,many,TRBD2,TRBJ2-7,TGTGCCAGCATCTTAGCGGGAGACAAGCAGTACTTC,CASILAGDKQYF
TRBV19,many,NA,TRBJ2-3,TGTGCCAGTAGTAATCTAAGGGCAGATACGCAGTATTTT,CASSNLRADTQYF
TRBV6-1,many,NA,TRBJ1-2,TGTGCCAGCAGCGCCAAGGGCGCGCGGGGCTACACCTTC,CASSAKGARGYTF
TRBV6-1,many,TRBD1,TRBJ1-6,TGTGCCAGCGAACGGGACAGGGCGAATTCACCCCTCCACTTT,CASERDRANSPLHF
TRBV14,many,NA,TRBJ2-3,TGTGCCAGCAGCCAAGATGTGGGGTTTCAGGATACGCAGTATTTT,CASSQDVGFQDTQYF
TRBV5-1,NA,NA,TRBJ1-5,TGCGCCAGCAGCCCCGGGGGTAATCAGCTCCAGCATTTT,CASSPGGNQLQHF
TRBV20-1,few,NA,TRBJ1-5,TGCAGTGCTGCCCCTCCAGGGCGCAATCAGCCCCAGCATTTT,CSAAPPGRNQPQHF
TRBV28,many,NA,TRBJ1-2,TGTGCCAGCAGTTGGACAGCAAACTATGGCTACACCTTC,CASSWTANYGYTF
TRBV5-4,NA,TRBD2,TRBJ2-1,TGTGCCAGCAGCCCCGGACTAGAACCATATCAGGCTGAGCAGTTCTTC,CASSPGLEPYQAEQFF